A selection of T cell receptor beta chains follows, all from one sample in a study of blood T cell repertoires in COVID-19. The method was immunoSEQ multiplex PCR; TCRdb's version includes in-frame clones alone and lacks a portion of them. The table shows about 70,000 clones, with roughly 81% occurring only once. Material for sequencing was peripheral blood. The source is a man older than 75 with acute or convalescent COVID-19. The conserved cysteine and the conserved F or W are not part of the CDR3 here.

V: TRBV12-3/TRBV12-4; length: 10; J: TRBJ2-3; CDR3: ASSLPGGTQY
V: TRBV6-5; length: 11; J: TRBJ2-3; CDR3: ASRRVGAGGQY
V: TRBV7-8; length: 11; J: TRBJ2-1; CDR3: ASGGYTYNEQF
V: TRBV2; length: 13; J: TRBJ1-5; CDR3: ASSSPGQGPQPQH
V: TRBV19; length: 13; J: TRBJ2-6; CDR3: ASSIPNSGANVLT
V: TRBV7-9; length: 12; J: TRBJ2-7; CDR3: ASSLGPGTYEQY
V: TRBV5-5; length: 13; J: TRBJ2-3; CDR3: ASSLELASTDTQY
V: TRBV5-4; length: 12; J: TRBJ1-4; CDR3: ASSADRGSEKLF
V: TRBV5-5; length: 11; J: TRBJ2-3; CDR3: ASSSGATDTQY
V: TRBV19; length: 12; J: TRBJ2-3; CDR3: ASQDSSSTDTQY
V: TRBV7-2; length: 15; J: TRBJ2-2; CDR3: ASNPGRQGRSTGELF
V: TRBV5-1; length: 14; J: TRBJ2-3; CDR3: ASSLGGTGITNTQY
V: TRBV29-1; length: 10; J: TRBJ2-7; CDR3: SPIESVDEQY
V: TRBV6-5; length: 11; J: TRBJ1-5; CDR3: ASTQKGDQPQH
V: TRBV7-9; length: 13; J: TRBJ1-3; CDR3: ASSPGTGAGNTIY
V: TRBV7-3; length: 13; J: TRBJ2-2; CDR3: ASSFQGTNTGELF
V: TRBV9; length: 10; J: TRBJ1-1; CDR3: ASSVPSGEAF
V: TRBV9; length: 12; J: TRBJ1-5; CDR3: ASSADSSNQPQH
V: TRBV7-9; length: 12; J: TRBJ2-5; CDR3: ASSLWAGSAAQY
V: TRBV27; length: 13; J: TRBJ2-1; CDR3: ASSFIFGSGPEQF
V: TRBV11-2; length: 13; J: TRBJ2-7; CDR3: ASSSPREGIYEQY
V: TRBV7-2; length: 12; J: TRBJ1-2; CDR3: ASSLNSLYGFYT